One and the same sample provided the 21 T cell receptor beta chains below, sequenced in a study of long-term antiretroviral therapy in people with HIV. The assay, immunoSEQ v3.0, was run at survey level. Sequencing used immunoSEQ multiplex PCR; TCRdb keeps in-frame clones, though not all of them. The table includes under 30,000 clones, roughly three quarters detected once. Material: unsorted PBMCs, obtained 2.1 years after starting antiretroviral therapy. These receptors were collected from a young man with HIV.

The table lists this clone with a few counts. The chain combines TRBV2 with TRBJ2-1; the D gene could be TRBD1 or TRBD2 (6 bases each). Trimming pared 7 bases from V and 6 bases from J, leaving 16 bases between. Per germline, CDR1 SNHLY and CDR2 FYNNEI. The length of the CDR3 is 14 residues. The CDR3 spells CASKEGGVLNEQFF. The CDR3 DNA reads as TGTGCCAGCAAAGAGGGGGGAGTACTCAATGAGCAGTTCTTC.

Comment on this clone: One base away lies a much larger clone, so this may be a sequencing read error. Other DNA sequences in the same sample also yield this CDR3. This CDR3 reads CASSDGLAGRNDEQYF. CDR3 nucleotide sequence: TGCGCCAGCAGCGACGGACTAGCGGGACGCAACGACGAGCAGTACTTC. The chain links TRBV11-2 to TRBJ2-7; TRBD2 matches at 12 bases. There are 16 residues in the CDR3. Germline assignment: CDR1 SGHAT and CDR2 FQNNGV.

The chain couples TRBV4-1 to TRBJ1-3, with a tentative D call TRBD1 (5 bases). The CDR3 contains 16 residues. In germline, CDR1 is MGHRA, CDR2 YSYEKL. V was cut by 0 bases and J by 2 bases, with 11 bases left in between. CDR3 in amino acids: CASSQDTPDTGNTIYF. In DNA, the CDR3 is TGCGCCAGCAGCCAAGATACCCCGGACACTGGAAACACCATATATTTT.

CDR3 region: CASSRGGTSVNTQYF. The CDR3 DNA reads as TGTGCCAGCAGCCGAGGTGGGACTAGCGTCAATACGCAGTATTTT. The gene calls are TRBV5-6 and TRBJ2-3, with 10 bases identical to TRBD2. This CDR3 has 15 amino acids. J gave up 7 bases and V 4 bases, and 9 bases lay outside the gene matches. CDR1 SGHDT and CDR2 YYEEEE come from the germline V gene. Looking up the rest from reference TRBV5-6 and TRBJ2-3 gives the full variable domain: DAGVTQSPTHLIKTRGQQVTLRCSPKSGHDTVSWYQQALGQGPQFIFQYYEEEERQRGNFPDRFSGHQFPNYSSELNVNALLLGDSALYLCASSRGGTSVNTQYFGPGTRLTVL.

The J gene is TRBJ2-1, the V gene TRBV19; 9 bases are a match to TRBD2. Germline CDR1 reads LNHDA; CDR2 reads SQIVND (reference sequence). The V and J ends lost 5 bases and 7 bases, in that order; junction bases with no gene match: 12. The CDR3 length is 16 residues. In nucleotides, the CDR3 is TGTGCCAGTAGTTCCATACTTGGCGGGGGGGTGAATGAGCAGTTCTTC. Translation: CASSSILGGGVNEQFF. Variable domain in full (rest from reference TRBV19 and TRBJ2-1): DGGITQSPKYLFRKEGQNVTLSCEQNLNHDAMYWYRQDPGQGLRLIYYSQIVNDFQKGDIAEGYSVSREKKESFPLTVTSAQKNPTAFYLCASSSILGGGVNEQFFGPGTRLTVL.

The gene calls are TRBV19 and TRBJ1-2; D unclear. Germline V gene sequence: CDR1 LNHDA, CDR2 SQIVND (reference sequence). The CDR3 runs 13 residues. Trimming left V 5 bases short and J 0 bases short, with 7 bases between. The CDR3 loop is CASSAFTNYGYTF. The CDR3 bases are TGTGCCAGTAGTGCGTTTACTAACTATGGCTACACCTTC. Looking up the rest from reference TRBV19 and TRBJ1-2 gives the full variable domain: DGGITQSPKYLFRKEGQNVTLSCEQNLNHDAMYWYRQDPGQGLRLIYYSQIVNDFQKGDIAEGYSVSREKKESFPLTVTSAQKNPTAFYLCASSAFTNYGYTFGSGTRLTVV.

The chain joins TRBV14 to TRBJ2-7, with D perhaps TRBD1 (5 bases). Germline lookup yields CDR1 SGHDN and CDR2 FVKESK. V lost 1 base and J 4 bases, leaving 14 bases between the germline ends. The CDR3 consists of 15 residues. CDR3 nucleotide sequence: TGTGCCAGCAGCCAAGCCCGACAGCCTCCTTACGAGCAGTACTTC. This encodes CASSQARQPPYEQYF.

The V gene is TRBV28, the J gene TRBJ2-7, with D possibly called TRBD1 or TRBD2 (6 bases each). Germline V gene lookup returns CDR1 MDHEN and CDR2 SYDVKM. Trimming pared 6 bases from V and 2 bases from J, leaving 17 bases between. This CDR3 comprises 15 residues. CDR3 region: CASRGGKDRAYEQYF. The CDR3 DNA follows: TGTGCCAGCAGAGGCGGGAAGGACAGAGCCTACGAGCAGTACTTC.

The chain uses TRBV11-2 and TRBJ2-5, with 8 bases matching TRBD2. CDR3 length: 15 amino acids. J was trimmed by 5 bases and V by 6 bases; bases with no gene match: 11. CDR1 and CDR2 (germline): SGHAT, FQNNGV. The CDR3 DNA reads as TGTGCCAGCAGTCTAACACGGGGGGGCACGGAGACCCAGTACTTC. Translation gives CASSLTRGGTETQYF.

The DNA of the CDR3 is TGTGCCAGTACCAATCAGGGGATTAGCAATCAGCCCCAGCATTTT. Its translation is CASTNQGISNQPQHF. The chain couples TRBV19 to TRBJ1-5; D is perhaps TRBD1 (6 bases). Looked up from germline, CDR1 is LNHDA and CDR2 is SQIVND (reference sequence). The CDR3 contains 15 residues. V gave up 7 bases and J gave up 0 bases, with 13 bases separating them.

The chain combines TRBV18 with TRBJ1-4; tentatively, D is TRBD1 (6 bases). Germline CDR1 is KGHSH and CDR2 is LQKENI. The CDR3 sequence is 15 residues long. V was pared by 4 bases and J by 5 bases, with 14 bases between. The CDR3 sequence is CASSQQRQANEKLFF. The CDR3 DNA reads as TGTGCCAGCTCACAACAAAGACAGGCGAATGAAAAACTGTTTTTT.

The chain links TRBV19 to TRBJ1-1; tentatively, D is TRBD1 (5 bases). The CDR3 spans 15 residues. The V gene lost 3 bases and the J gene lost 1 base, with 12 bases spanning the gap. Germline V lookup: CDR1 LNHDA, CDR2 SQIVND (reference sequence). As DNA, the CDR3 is TGTGCCAGTAGTATTAACATTGACAGGAACACTGAAGCTTTCTTT. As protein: CASSINIDRNTEAFF.

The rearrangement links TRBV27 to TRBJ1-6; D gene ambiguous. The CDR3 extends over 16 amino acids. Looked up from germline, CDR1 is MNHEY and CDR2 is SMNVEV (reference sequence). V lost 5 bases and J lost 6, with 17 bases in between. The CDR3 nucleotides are TGTGCCAGCAGTAATGGCCCTCTGGGAAGTAATTCACCCCTCCACTTT. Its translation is CASSNGPLGSNSPLHF.

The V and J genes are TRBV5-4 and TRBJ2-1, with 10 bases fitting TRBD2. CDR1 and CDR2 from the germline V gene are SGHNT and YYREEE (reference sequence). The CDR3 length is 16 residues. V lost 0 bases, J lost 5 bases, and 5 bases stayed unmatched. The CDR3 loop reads CASSLARLAGDNEQFF. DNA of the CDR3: TGTGCCAGCAGCTTGGCCAGGCTAGCGGGAGACAATGAGCAGTTCTTC.

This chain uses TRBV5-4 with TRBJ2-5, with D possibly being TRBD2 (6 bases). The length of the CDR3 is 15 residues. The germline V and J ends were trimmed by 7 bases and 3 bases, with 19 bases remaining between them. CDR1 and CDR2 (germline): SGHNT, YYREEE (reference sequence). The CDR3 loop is CASYSRIGGKETQYF. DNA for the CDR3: TGTGCCAGCTATTCCCGGATTGGCGGGAAAGAGACCCAGTACTTC.

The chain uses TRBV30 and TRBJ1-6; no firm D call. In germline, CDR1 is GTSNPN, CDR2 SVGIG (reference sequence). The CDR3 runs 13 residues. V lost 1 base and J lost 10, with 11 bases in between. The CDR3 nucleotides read TGTGCCTGGAGTGGGCAGCCTGAATCACCCCTCCACTTT. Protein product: CAWSGQPESPLHF. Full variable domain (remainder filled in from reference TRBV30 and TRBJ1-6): SQTIHQWPATLVQPVGSPLSLECTVEGTSNPNLYWYRQAAGRGLQLLFYSVGIGQISSEVPQNLSASRPQDRQFILSSKKLLLSDSGFYLCAWSGQPESPLHFGNGTRLTVT.

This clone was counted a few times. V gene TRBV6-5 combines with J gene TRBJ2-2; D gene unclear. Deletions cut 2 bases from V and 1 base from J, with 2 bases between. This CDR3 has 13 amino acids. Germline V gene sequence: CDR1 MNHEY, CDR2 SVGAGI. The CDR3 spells CASSYQNTGELFF. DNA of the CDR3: TGTGCCAGCAGTTACCAGAACACCGGGGAGCTGTTTTTT.

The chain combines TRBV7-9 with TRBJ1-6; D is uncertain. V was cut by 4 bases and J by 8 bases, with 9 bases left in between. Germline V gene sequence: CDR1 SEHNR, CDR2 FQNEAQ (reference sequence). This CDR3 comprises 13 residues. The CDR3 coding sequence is TGTGCCAGCAGCTCCGGGTTTGATTCACCCCTCCACTTT. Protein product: CASSSGFDSPLHF. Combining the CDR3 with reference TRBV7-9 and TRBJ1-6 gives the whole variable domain DTGVSQNPRHKITKRGQNVTFRCDPISEHNRLYWYRQTLGQGPEFLTYFQNEAQLEKSRLLSDRFSAERPKGSFSTLEIQRTEQGDSAMYLCASSSGFDSPLHFGNGTRLTVT.

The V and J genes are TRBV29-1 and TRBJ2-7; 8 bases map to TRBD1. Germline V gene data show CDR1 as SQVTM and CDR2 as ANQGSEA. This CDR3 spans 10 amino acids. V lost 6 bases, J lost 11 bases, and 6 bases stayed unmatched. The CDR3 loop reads CSVMDRVKYF. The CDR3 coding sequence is TGCAGCGTGATGGACAGGGTGAAGTACTTC.

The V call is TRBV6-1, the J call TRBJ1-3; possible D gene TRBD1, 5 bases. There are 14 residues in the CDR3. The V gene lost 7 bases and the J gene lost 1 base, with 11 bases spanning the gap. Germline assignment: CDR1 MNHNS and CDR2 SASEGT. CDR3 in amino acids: CASKQGYSGNTIYF. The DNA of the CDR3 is TGTGCCAGCAAGCAGGGATATTCTGGAAACACCATATATTTT.

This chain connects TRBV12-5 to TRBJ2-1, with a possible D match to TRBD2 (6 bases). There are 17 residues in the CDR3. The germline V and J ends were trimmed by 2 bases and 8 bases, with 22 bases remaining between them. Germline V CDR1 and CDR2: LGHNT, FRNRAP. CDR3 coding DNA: TGTGCTAGTGGTTTGTGGCAGGCCGCGGGGCAATGGGATGAGCAGTTCTTC. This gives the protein CASGLWQAAGQWDEQFF.